This T cell receptor beta chain was profiled in a study of T cells after yellow fever vaccination. Study-level results: Researchers noted that a small share of clonotypes showed up in both CD4 and CD8 compartments.

This CDR3 region has 14 residues. The V and J ends lost 6 bases and 3 bases respectively, with 16 bases between them. Germline CDR1 SQVTM, CDR2 ANQGSEA. This clonotype was picked up many times. Antigen: not known. From the 5' RACE reads, TCRdb called clonotypes with MiXCR, one entry per CDR3 protein. The table lists 120,000 or so distinct CDR3 sequences, 7.2% of them singletons, with 2.5% to 3% in the top ten. The sequence came from a man between 18 and 29 years old who received the YFV17D yellow fever vaccine. The sample here was CD4+ T cells sorted from PBMCs, taken roughly seven weeks after the first yellow fever vaccination. The rearrangement links TRBV29-1 to TRBJ2-3, with TRBD2 as a possible D gene (5 bases). This chain's CDR3 is CSVGPPSGTDTQYF. DNA for the CDR3: TGCAGCGTCGGACCGCCGTCGGGGACAGATACGCAGTATTTT.